This T cell receptor (beta chain) was captured in a study of Ad26.COV2.S vaccination and SARS-CoV-2 variants. Study information: Donor had been placed in the Ad26.COV2.S arm of the COV1001 trial.

CDR3 length: 17 residues. V lost 0 bases to trimming and J lost 1 base; unmatched junction nucleotides: 6. Germline V gives CDR1 LGHNA, CDR2 YSLEER. This clone was seen once. Profiling relied on immunoSEQ multiplex PCR, and the TCRdb table lists in-frame clones only, not all of them. The sample consists of 350,000 to 400,000 clones, roughly nine tenths of them appearing once. Described treatment: some 19 received Ad26.COV2.S at low or high dose, single or two shots; 5 received placebo; per-sample allocation not given. Day 63 after the first injection of vaccine or placebo was the sampling time. This sample comprised peripheral blood, obtained in a trial of Ad26.COV2.S vaccine versus placebo. This chain links TRBV4-3 with TRBJ2-1; TRBD2 matches at 7 bases. This clonotype originated in a person between 18 and 65 years old who received the Ad26.COV2.S COVID-19 vaccine or a placebo. The CDR3 loop reads CASSQDIRRGSYNEQFF. For the CDR3, the DNA is TGCGCCAGCAGCCAAGATATACGGCGGGGGTCCTACAATGAGCAGTTCTTC.